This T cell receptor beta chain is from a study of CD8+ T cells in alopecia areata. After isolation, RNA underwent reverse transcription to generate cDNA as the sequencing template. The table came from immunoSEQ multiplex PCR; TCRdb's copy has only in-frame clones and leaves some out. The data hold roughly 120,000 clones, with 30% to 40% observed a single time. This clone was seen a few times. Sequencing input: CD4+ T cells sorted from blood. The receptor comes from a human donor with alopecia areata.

CDR3 sequence reads: CASSSGAGANVLTF. CDR3 nucleotides: TGTGCCAGTAGTTCAGGGGCTGGGGCCAACGTCCTGACTTTC. This chain links TRBV19 with TRBJ2-6, with D possibly being TRBD1 (6 bases). CDR1 and CDR2 (germline): LNHDA, SQIVND (reference sequence). V gave up 5 bases and J gave up 2 bases, with 7 bases separating them. The CDR3 loop spans 14 amino acids.